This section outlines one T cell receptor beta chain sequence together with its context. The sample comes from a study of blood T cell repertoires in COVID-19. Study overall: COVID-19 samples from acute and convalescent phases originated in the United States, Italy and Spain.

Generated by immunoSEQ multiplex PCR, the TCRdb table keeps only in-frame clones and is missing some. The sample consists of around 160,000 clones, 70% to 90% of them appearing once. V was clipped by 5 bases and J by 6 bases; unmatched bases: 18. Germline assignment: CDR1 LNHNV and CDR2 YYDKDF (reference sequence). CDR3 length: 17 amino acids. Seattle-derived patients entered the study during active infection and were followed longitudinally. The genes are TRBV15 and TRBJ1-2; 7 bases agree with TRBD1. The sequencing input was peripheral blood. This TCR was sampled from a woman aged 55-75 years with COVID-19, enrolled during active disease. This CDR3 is CATSSPGTANNRNGYTF. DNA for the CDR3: TGTGCCACCAGCTCACCCGGGACAGCCAATAATCGAAATGGCTACACCTTC.